This TCR beta chain was captured by sequencing in a study of T-cell memory formation after mild COVID-19. TCRdb itself ran the 5' RACE reads through MiXCR, one entry per CDR3 protein. The table has some 410,000 distinct CDR3 sequences, about a quarter seen once. Germline V lookup: CDR1 SGHKS, CDR2 YYEKEE (reference sequence). This CDR3 has 15 amino acids. The V gene end was trimmed by 4 bases and the J gene end by 7 bases; junction bases not matched to a gene: 10. This TCR came from an adult woman who had mild COVID-19 (a few samples of this study predate the infection). Cell type and time point are not known. V usage is TRBV5-5 and J usage is TRBJ1-5, with 8 bases identical to TRBD1. The sample comprised PBMCs or a T cell subset sorted from them (not recorded which). CDR3 sequence (DNA): TGTGCCAGCAGCCAGATAACGGACAGGGCGCAGCCCCAGCATTTT. It encodes CASSQITDRAQPQHF.